This TCR beta chain came from a study of T-cell reconstitution after alpha-beta-depleted transplantation in children. TCRbeta library construction was performed incorporating unique molecular identifiers. TCRdb called the PCR reads again in MiXCR, with one record for every CDR3 protein. The sample yields about 980,000 distinct CDR3 sequences, under 30% seen once. Notes on the study in general: Newly produced T cells mostly provided counts and TCRbeta diversity after one year, as hyperexpanded clones declined. Approximately two months post-transplant, alpha-beta T cells reportedly originated from several hundred expanded graft clones. In some patients, recipient T cells and intrathymic progenitors surviving conditioning explained high day-60 diversity.

There are 20 residues in the CDR3. J lost 2 bases, V lost 2 bases, and 13 bases had no gene match. Germline CDR1 LGHNA, CDR2 YNFKEQ. This clonotype has more than one count but fewer than ten. Its antigen is as yet unknown. Sequencing was performed on PBMCs, mostly from graft donor cells, taken 360 days after TCRalphabeta/CD19-depleted stem cell transplant. The V gene is TRBV4-2, the J gene TRBJ2-3; TRBD2 matches at 13 bases. The clonotype was recovered from a boy under two years old who had a stem cell transplant for SCID, so the T cells may come from the graft donor. The CDR3 is CASSQRRPGLAGQPTDTQYF. The CDR3 nucleotides read TGTGCCAGCAGCCAAAGGAGACCGGGACTAGCGGGGCAACCCACAGATACGCAGTATTTT.